The T cell receptor (beta chain) under discussion was sequenced for a study of beta chain features in type 1 diabetes. About the study: Regarding age, gender and cell yields, patients proved similar to healthy donors.

In its sample, this clone was seen many times. The antigen remains undetermined. The study, taken as a whole, reports: Moderately but significantly shorter TCRB CDR3s were found in Type 1 diabetes patients in all four CD4+ subsets.

Averaging roughly 120 mL, one heparinised blood draw came from each individual donor. CD45RO/CCR7/CD25/CD127/CD95/CD27 sorting isolated CD4+ naive, central memory, regulatory and stem cell-like memory cells. The authors obtained over 95% purity in all sorted populations. Germline V CDR1 and CDR2: SGHTA, FQGNSA. V was cut by 5 bases and J by 0 bases, with 10 bases left in between. The CDR3 spans 15 residues. The whole isolated RNA underwent reverse transcription, so sequencing captured expressed TCRB transcripts. Sequenced by immunoSEQ multiplex PCR; TCRdb stores in-frame clones only, minus some. The table includes approximately 150,000 clones, roughly an eighth detected once.

The chain couples TRBV7-2 to TRBJ2-2; a weak D match, TRBD2 (5 bases). Specimen: central memory CD4+ T cells from blood. The TCR was taken from a man between 18 and 35 years old with type 1 diabetes. CDR3 bases: TGTGCCAGCAGCACGGGAACAGCGAACACCGGGGAGCTGTTTTTT. Translated, it gives CASSTGTANTGELFF.